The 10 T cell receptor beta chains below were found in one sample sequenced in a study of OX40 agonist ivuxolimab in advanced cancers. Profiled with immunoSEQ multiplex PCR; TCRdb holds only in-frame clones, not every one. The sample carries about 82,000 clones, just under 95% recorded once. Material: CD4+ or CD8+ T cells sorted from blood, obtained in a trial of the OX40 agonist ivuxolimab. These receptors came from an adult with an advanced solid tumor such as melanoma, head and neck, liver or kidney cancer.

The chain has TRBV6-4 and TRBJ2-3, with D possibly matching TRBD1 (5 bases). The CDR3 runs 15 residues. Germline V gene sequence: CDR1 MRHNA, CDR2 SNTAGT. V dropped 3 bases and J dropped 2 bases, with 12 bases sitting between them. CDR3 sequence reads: CASSEQGRSTDTQYF. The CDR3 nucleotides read TGTGCCAGCAGTGAGCAGGGCAGGTCCACAGATACGCAGTATTTT.

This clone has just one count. DNA of the CDR3: TGTGCCTACTCATCGGGTAGTACCAATGAGCAGTTCTTC. Translating gives CAYSSGSTNEQFF. The genes are TRBV30 and TRBJ2-1; no firm D call. This CDR3 region has 13 residues. The V end was cut by 7 bases, the J end by 6 bases, with 16 bases between. Germline CDR1 reads GTSNPN; CDR2 reads SVGIG (reference sequence).

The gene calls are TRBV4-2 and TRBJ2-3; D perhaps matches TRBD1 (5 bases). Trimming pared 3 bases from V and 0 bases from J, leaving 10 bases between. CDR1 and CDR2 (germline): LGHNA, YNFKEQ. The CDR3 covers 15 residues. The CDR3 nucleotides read TGTGCCAGCAGCCAGACAGAGATTAGCACAGATACGCAGTATTTT. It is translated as CASSQTEISTDTQYF.

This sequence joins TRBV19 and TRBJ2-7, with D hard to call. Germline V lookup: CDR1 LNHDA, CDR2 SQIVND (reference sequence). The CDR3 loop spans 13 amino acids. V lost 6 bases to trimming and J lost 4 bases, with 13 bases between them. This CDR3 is CASSAGPYYEQYF. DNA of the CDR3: TGTGCCAGTAGCGCCGGGCCTTATTACGAGCAGTACTTC. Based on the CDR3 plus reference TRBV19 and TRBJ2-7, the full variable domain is DGGITQSPKYLFRKEGQNVTLSCEQNLNHDAMYWYRQDPGQGLRLIYYSQIVNDFQKGDIAEGYSVSREKKESFPLTVTSAQKNPTAFYLCASSAGPYYEQYFGPGTRLTVT.

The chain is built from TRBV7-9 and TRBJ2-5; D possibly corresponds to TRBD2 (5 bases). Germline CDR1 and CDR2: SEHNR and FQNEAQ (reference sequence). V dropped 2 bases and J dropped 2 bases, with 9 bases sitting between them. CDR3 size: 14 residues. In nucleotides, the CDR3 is TGTGCCAGCAGCTTAAGTAGCGAACAAGAGACCCAGTACTTC. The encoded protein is CASSLSSEQETQYF. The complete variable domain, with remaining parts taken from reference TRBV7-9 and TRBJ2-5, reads DTGVSQNPRHKITKRGQNVTFRCDPISEHNRLYWYRQTLGQGPEFLTYFQNEAQLEKSRLLSDRFSAERPKGSFSTLEIQRTEQGDSAMYLCASSLSSEQETQYFGPGTRLLVL.

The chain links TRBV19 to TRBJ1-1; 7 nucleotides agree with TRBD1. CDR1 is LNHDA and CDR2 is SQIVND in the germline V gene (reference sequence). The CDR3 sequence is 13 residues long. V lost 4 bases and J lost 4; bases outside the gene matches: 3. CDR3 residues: CASSTGGPTEAFF. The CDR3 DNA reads TGTGCCAGTAGTACAGGGGGACCCACTGAAGCTTTCTTT.

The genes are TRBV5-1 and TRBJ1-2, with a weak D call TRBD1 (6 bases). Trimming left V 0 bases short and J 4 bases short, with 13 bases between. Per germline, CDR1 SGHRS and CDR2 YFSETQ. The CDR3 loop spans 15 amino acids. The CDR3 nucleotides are TGCGCCAGCAGCTTGGATGGGGGCTCTAGCTATGGCTACACCTTC. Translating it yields CASSLDGGSSYGYTF.

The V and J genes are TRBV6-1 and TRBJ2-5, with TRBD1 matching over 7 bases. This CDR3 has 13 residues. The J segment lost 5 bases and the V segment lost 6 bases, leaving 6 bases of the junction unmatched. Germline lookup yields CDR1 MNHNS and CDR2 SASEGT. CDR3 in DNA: TGTGCCAGCAGACAGGGGTTTGGGGAGACCCAGTACTTC. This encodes CASRQGFGETQYF.

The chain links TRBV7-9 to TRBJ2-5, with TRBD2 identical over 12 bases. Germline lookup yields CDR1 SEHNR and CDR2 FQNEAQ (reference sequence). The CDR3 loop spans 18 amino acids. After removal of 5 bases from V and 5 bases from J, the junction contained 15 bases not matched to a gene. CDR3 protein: CASSTRTSGTVEGETQYF. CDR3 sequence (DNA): TGTGCCAGCAGCACTAGGACTAGCGGGACGGTCGAGGGGGAGACCCAGTACTTC.

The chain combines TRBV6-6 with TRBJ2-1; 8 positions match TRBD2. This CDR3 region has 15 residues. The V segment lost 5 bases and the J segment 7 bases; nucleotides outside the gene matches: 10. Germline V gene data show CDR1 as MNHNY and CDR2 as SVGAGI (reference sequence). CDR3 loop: CASSAVAGPPNEQFF. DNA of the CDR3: TGTGCCAGCAGTGCCGTAGCGGGGCCGCCGAATGAGCAGTTCTTC.